A selection of T cell receptor beta chains follows, all from one sample in a study of T cells of healthy individuals. TCRdb used MiXCR to reprocess the 5' RACE reads, holding one entry per CDR3 protein. Altogether around 98,000 distinct CDR3 sequences are present, around 17% being singletons, with the ten largest covering about 6.2%. The receptors were gathered from a human donor in good health. Each CDR3 is given with its conserved first and last residue. A D gene is named only where the DNA matches it firmly. The size of a clone is reported for some rows only, either as once, few or many, or as a class for expanded clones.

>TRBV7-9|TRBD2|-|TRBJ2-3
CASSVSGVRTDTQYF
TGTGCCAGCAGCGTTAGCGGGGTACGCACAGATACGCAGTATTTT
>TRBV18|TRBD1|-|TRBJ2-5
CASSRTGQGETQYF
TGTGCCAGCTCACGGACAGGCCAGGGAGAGACCCAGTACTTC
>TRBV20-1|TRBD1|many|TRBJ1-5
CSAGTSQGAVYQPQHF
TGCAGTGCTGGAACTTCACAGGGGGCCGTTTATCAGCCCCAGCATTTT
>TRBV29-1|-|few|TRBJ1-2
CSVGGDLYGYTF
TGCAGCGTTGGCGGGGACCTCTATGGCTACACCTTC
>TRBV25-1|-|many|TRBJ1-4
CASSPRGTNEKLFF
TGTGCCAGCTCACCCAGGGGCACTAATGAAAAACTGTTTTTT
>TRBV29-1|TRBD1|many|TRBJ2-6
CSVATGGDSGANVLTF
TGCAGCGTTGCGACAGGGGGGGACTCTGGGGCCAACGTCCTGACTTTC
>TRBV28|TRBD1|few|TRBJ2-3
CASSSKYSDRRDTDTQYF
TGTGCCAGCAGTTCCAAATACTCGGACAGGCGTGACACAGATACGCAGTATTTT
>TRBV15|-|-|TRBJ2-7
CATSRDVGQGGEQYF
TGTGCCACCAGCAGAGATGTGGGGCAGGGAGGCGAGCAGTACTTC
>TRBV7-2|-|few|TRBJ2-4
CASSLVWLPAKNIQYF
TGTGCCAGCAGCTTAGTCTGGCTCCCAGCCAAAAACATTCAGTACTTC
>TRBV7-2|-|many|TRBJ1-5
CASSSLSGQPQHF
TGTGCCAGCAGCTCGCTGTCCGGGCAGCCCCAGCATTTT
>TRBV28|-|-|TRBJ1-1
CASGPPNTEAFF
TGTGCCAGCGGGCCGCCCAACACTGAAGCTTTCTTT
>TRBV27|TRBD1|-|TRBJ2-7
CASSPAGTEPYEQYF
TGTGCCAGCAGCCCAGCCGGGACAGAACCCTACGAGCAGTACTTC
>TRBV11-3|-|many|TRBJ2-1
CASSFGDFYNEQFF
TGTGCCAGCAGCTTTGGGGACTTTTACAATGAGCAGTTCTTC
>TRBV20-1|TRBD2|-|TRBJ2-1
CSAPTLAGGGNEQFF
TGCAGTGCCCCTACACTAGCGGGAGGCGGCAATGAGCAGTTCTTC
>TRBV5-1|TRBD1|many|TRBJ2-7
CASSPGTASYEQYF
TGCGCCAGCAGCCCCGGGACAGCCTCCTACGAGCAGTACTTC
>TRBV5-4|TRBD2|few|TRBJ2-3
CASSLGTSDTQYF
TGTGCCAGCAGCCTTGGGACTAGCGATACGCAGTATTTT
>TRBV24-1|-|few|TRBJ1-4
CATSALNGEKLFF
TGTGCCACCAGTGCTTTGAATGGGGAAAAACTGTTTTTT
>TRBV20-1|-|few|TRBJ1-4
CSARPLNEKLFF
TGCAGTGCTAGACCGTTAAACGAAAAACTGTTTTTT
>TRBV5-1|TRBD2|few|TRBJ2-7
CASSLGLAGEQYF
TGCGCCAGCAGCTTGGGACTAGCGGGCGAGCAGTACTTC
>TRBV28|-|few|TRBJ2-3
CASTPTPIVVGQYF
TGTGCCAGCACCCCGACTCCCATTGTTGTTGGGCAGTATTTT